The entry that follows covers one TCR beta chain sequence. The source of the sample is a study of cytomegalovirus exposure and HLA in healthy donors. Losses at the gene ends were 4 bases for V and 7 bases for J; bases not matched to a gene: 11. CDR1 and CDR2 (germline): SGHRS, YFSETQ. The CDR3 runs 15 residues. Primers for the PCR totalled 60 Vbeta and 13 Jbeta. Only in-frame clones appear in the TCRdb table, and some are missing; sequencing was by immunoSEQ multiplex PCR. The sample lists 150,000 to 200,000 clones; 68% were seen once. At sampling all donors were nominally healthy, likely with unrecorded immune exposures.

This receptor was identified in a man aged 25-45 years in good health and CMV-seropositive. This rearrangement joins TRBV5-1 to TRBJ2-7; TRBD1 aligns across 10 bases. The sample comprised PBMCs. CDR3 sequence: CASSPGQGPAEEQYF. DNA of the CDR3: TGCGCCAGCAGCCCGGGACAGGGGCCAGCAGAAGAGCAGTACTTC.